Following are 15 T cell receptor beta chains from one sample sequenced in a study of post-analysis software for immune sequencing data. What these receptors recognize is not known. General observations from the study: Patients had higher frequencies than controls of about 5 TRBV segments, including TRBV5-6, TRBV5-1 and TRBV20-1.

Unique-molecular-identifier-tagged TCR beta cDNA libraries were used. TCRdb analysed the PCR reads with MiXCR anew, one entry per CDR3 protein. The sample lists about 400,000 distinct CDR3 sequences, roughly 35% occurring once. Material for sequencing was blood. The receptors come from a girl aged 10 to 17 with multiple sclerosis.

The rearrangement links TRBV12-3 or TRBV12-4 to TRBJ2-1, with D perhaps TRBD1 or TRBD2 (6 bases each). Trimming stripped 4 bases from V and 0 bases from J, with 13 bases between. This CDR3 has 16 amino acids. DNA of the CDR3: TGTGCCAGCAGTTCTTACCGGGGGCCCTCCTACAATGAGCAGTTCTTC. Translation: CASSSYRGPSYNEQFF.

V gene TRBV29-1 combines with J gene TRBJ2-3; D may be TRBD1 (6 bases). Germline CDR1 reads SQVTM; CDR2 reads ANQGSEA. The CDR3 length is 11 residues. The germline V and J ends were trimmed by 7 bases and 9 bases, with 14 bases remaining between them. The CDR3 bases are TGCAGCGCCCTGGACAGTCGCACGCAGTATTTT. It codes for CSALDSRTQYF.

Comment on this clonotype: Just one base apart from a much larger clone, this may be a read error. The chain recombines TRBV20-1 with TRBJ2-1; tentative D call: TRBD2 (6 bases). The V gene's germline CDR1 is DFQATT and CDR2 SNEGSKA (reference sequence). Trimming took 7 bases from V and 5 from J, leaving 21 bases between them. This CDR3 is built from 15 residues. The CDR3 region has the DNA TGCAGTGGCTGGGGAGGACTCGCCCCAAACAATGAGCAGTTCTTC. It yields the protein CSGWGGLAPNNEQFF.

J is TRBJ1-1 and V is TRBV3-1; 9 nucleotides align to TRBD1. Germline V gene data show CDR1 as LGHDT and CDR2 as YNNKEL (reference sequence). This CDR3 has 18 amino acids. Losses at the gene ends were 4 bases for V and 3 bases for J; bases not matched to a gene: 15. Here the CDR3 reads CASSPRDRVGWLDTEAFF. CDR3 nucleotide sequence: TGTGCCAGCAGCCCCCGGGACAGGGTAGGGTGGTTGGACACTGAAGCTTTCTTT.

This clonotype showed up just a few times. The J gene is TRBJ2-6, the V gene TRBV3-1; 7 positions agree with TRBD1. The CDR3 is 18 residues long. V shed 1 base, J shed 0 bases, and the junction held 6 bases outside the gene matches. In germline, CDR1 is LGHDT, CDR2 YNNKEL (reference sequence). The CDR3 DNA follows: TGTGCCAGCAGCCAAGTGGGACAGTCTAACTCTGGGGCCAACGTCCTGACTTTC. It codes for CASSQVGQSNSGANVLTF.

This clonotype was seen only once. The genes are TRBV20-1 and TRBJ2-7; TRBD2 agrees at 9 bases. There are 16 residues in the CDR3. Germline trimming cut 3 bases from V and 0 bases from J; bases unmatched to any gene: 9. Germline assignment: CDR1 DFQATT and CDR2 SNEGSKA (reference sequence). The CDR3 nucleotides read TGCAGTGCTAGCCGGGCGGCGGGGGGGAGCTCCTACGAGCAGTACTTC. Amino acid sequence: CSASRAAGGSSYEQYF.

The count of this clonotype is one. The chain recombines TRBV7-2 with TRBJ1-1; D is uncertain. V was cut by 6 bases and J by 3 bases, with 14 bases left in between. The CDR3 is 14 amino acids. Germline values: CDR1 SGHTA, CDR2 FQGNSA. CDR3: CASSPSPRDTEAFF. DNA for the CDR3: TGTGCCAGCAGTCCCTCCCCTCGAGACACTGAAGCTTTCTTT.

The V and J genes are TRBV4-1 and TRBJ2-7; no clear D. This CDR3 comprises 14 residues. CDR1 and CDR2 (germline): MGHRA, YSYEKL. Trimming left V 0 bases short and J 3 bases short, with 9 bases between. The DNA for the CDR3 is TGCGCCAGCAGCCAAGATCGGACCTACTACGAGCAGTACTTC. It is translated as CASSQDRTYYEQYF.

This clonotype was recorded at least ten times. The CDR3 DNA sequence: TGTGCCAGCAGCGGAGAGGGGCCGGGGAAAGCTTTCTTT. Its translation: CASSGEGPGKAFF. This chain joins TRBV3-1 and TRBJ1-1, with D perhaps matching TRBD1 (5 bases). The V end lost 5 bases, the J end lost 9 bases, and 16 bases lay between the germline ends. The CDR3 sequence is 13 residues long. CDR1 is LGHDT, CDR2 YNNKEL, per germline (reference sequence).

This chain uses TRBV20-1 with TRBJ2-1; no definite D call. This CDR3 region has 15 residues. CDR1 DFQATT and CDR2 SNEGSKA come from the germline V gene (reference sequence). V gave up 2 bases and J gave up 0 bases, with 11 bases separating them. The DNA of the CDR3 is TGCAGTGCTAGATCCGATTACGACTCCTACAATGAGCAGTTCTTC. Its protein product is CSARSDYDSYNEQFF.

The CDR3 loop reads CASSFWVSEAFF. The CDR3 DNA follows: TGTGCCAGCAGTTTCTGGGTTTCTGAAGCTTTCTTT. This chain links TRBV28 with TRBJ1-1; no reliable D call. V gave up 3 bases and J gave up 6 bases, with 8 bases separating them. This CDR3 comprises 12 residues. Looked up from germline, CDR1 is MDHEN and CDR2 is SYDVKM. Variable domain in full (rest from reference TRBV28 and TRBJ1-1): DVKVTQSSRYLVKRTGEKVFLECVQDMDHENMFWYRQDPGLGLRLIYFSYDVKMKEKGDIPEGYSVSREKKERFSLILESASTNQTSMYLCASSFWVSEAFFGQGTRLTVV.

Note on this clonotype: A much larger clone lies one base from this, so it may be a read error. The V and J genes are TRBV6-1 and TRBJ1-5; 7 bases are a match to TRBD1. Germline V lookup: CDR1 MNHNS, CDR2 SASEGT. The CDR3 is 17 residues long. Here the CDR3 DNA reads TGTGCCAGCACCTCCAAGGGACAGCGGAATAGCAATCAGTCCCAGCATTTT. The encoded protein is CASTSKGQRNSNQSQHF.

Concerning this clonotype itself: The junction differs from germline at one of its ends, possibly a read error. V is TRBV6-2 or TRBV6-3 and J is TRBJ2-5, with 7 nucleotides matching TRBD1. Looked up from germline, CDR1 is MNHEY and CDR2 is SVGEGT. The CDR3 is made up of 15 amino acids. CDR3 DNA sequence: TGTGCCAGCAGCCGCTCACAGGGGAACGGAGAGCCCCAGTACTTC. Translated, it gives CASSRSQGNGEPQYF.

This clonotype was found a few times. The chain couples TRBV6-5 to TRBJ2-1; the D gene is possibly TRBD1 (5 bases). Trimming stripped 7 bases from V and 7 bases from J, with 17 bases between. Germline-derived CDR1 and CDR2 are MNHEY and SVGAGI. The CDR3 runs 14 residues. CDR3 residues: CASTSFGQRNEQFF. The DNA for the CDR3 is TGTGCCAGCACGAGTTTCGGACAAAGGAATGAGCAGTTCTTC.

The rearrangement links TRBV12-3 or TRBV12-4 to TRBJ2-7, with 11 bases matching TRBD2. J gave up 3 bases and V 7 bases, and 8 bases lay outside the gene matches. The CDR3 is made up of 15 amino acids. This chain's CDR3 is CASTLSGRGVYEQYF. CDR3 nucleotide sequence: TGTGCCAGCACCCTTAGCGGGAGGGGTGTCTACGAGCAGTACTTC.